The next 14 T cell receptor beta chains were all read from a single sample in a study of blood T cell repertoires in COVID-19. The repertoire was sequenced with immunoSEQ multiplex PCR; TCRdb's copy has only in-frame clones and lacks some. Of around 150,000 clones listed, about 80% were seen once; the top ten hold around 2.1%. The sequencing sample was made of peripheral blood. The receptors were gathered from a man between 65 and 79 years old with acute or convalescent COVID-19.

V usage is TRBV5-4 and J usage is TRBJ2-2, with 10 nucleotides matching TRBD1. The V and J ends lost 2 bases and 8 bases, in that order; junction bases with no gene match: 6. Germline V gene lookup returns CDR1 SGHNT and CDR2 YYREEE (reference sequence). This CDR3 has 15 residues. The CDR3 bases are TGTGCCAGCAGCTTAGGGACAGGGGCTGAGGGGGAGCTGTTTTTT. It encodes CASSLGTGAEGELFF.

The chain joins TRBV11-2 to TRBJ1-4; TRBD1 matches 10 bases. V dropped 5 bases and J dropped 7; count of bases not matched to a gene: 4. Germline V gene lookup returns CDR1 SGHAT and CDR2 FQNNGV. CDR3 length: 14 residues. CDR3 protein: CASSPGQGIEKLFF. The CDR3 DNA reads TGTGCCAGCAGCCCGGGACAGGGGATTGAAAAACTGTTTTTT. Filled out from reference TRBV11-2 and TRBJ1-4, the complete variable domain reads EAGVAQSPRYKIIEKRQSVAFWCNPISGHATLYWYQQILGQGPKLLIQFQNNGVVDDSQLPKDRFSAERLKGVDSTLKIQPAKLEDSAVYLCASSPGQGIEKLFFGSGTQLSVL.

This chain connects TRBV19 to TRBJ2-7, with TRBD2 matching over 8 bases. The CDR3 length is 14 residues. Germline V gene lookup returns CDR1 LNHDA and CDR2 SQIVND (reference sequence). With V trimmed by 6 bases and J by 6 bases, 10 bases remained unmatched. This chain's CDR3 is CASSQPGGPGEQYF. The CDR3 DNA is TGTGCCAGTAGCCAACCGGGAGGGCCGGGCGAGCAGTACTTC.

V and J are TRBV6-5 and TRBJ1-2; 7 bases match TRBD1. The CDR3 totals 13 residues. V shed 4 bases and J 12 bases; nucleotides not matched to a gene: 11. Per germline, CDR1 MNHEY and CDR2 SVGAGI. The CDR3 DNA is TGTGCCAGCAGTTCGGACAGGTCCCGCATACACACCTTC. Its translation is CASSSDRSRIHTF.

The rearrangement links TRBV19 to TRBJ2-1; D is ambiguous. V lost 5 bases and J 4 bases, leaving 9 bases between the germline ends. There are 13 residues in the CDR3. The germline CDR1 and CDR2 sequences are LNHDA and SQIVND (reference sequence). The CDR3 DNA is TGTGCCAGTAGTCCCGCACGGTACAATGAGCAGTTCTTC. This codes for CASSPARYNEQFF.

The rearrangement uses TRBV6-5 and TRBJ2-7, with D unclear. The V gene lost 0 bases and the J gene lost 3 bases, with 12 bases spanning the gap. The CDR3 runs to 15 residues. CDR1 and CDR2 from the germline V gene are MNHEY and SVGAGI. CDR3 nucleotide sequence: TGTGCCAGCAGTTACTCGAACTTGGAGAACTACGAGCAGTACTTC. This codes for CASSYSNLENYEQYF.

The chain combines TRBV3-1 (or the pseudogene TRBV3-2) with TRBJ2-7, with 7 bases fitting TRBD2. CDR3 length: 15 amino acids. Trimming took 5 bases from V and 2 from J; bases not matched to a gene: 9. The V gene's germline CDR1 is LGHDT and CDR2 YNNKEL (reference sequence). CDR3 coding DNA: TGTGCCAGCAGCTCCCTAGCGGACACTACCTACGAGCAGTACTTC. This codes for CASSSLADTTYEQYF.

The CDR3: CASSPRQGAGSEAFF. The CDR3 DNA sequence: TGTGCCAGCTCACCACGGCAGGGGGCCGGCTCTGAAGCTTTCTTT. The chain combines TRBV18 with TRBJ1-1; TRBD1 matches 8 bases. The CDR3 is made up of 15 amino acids. Germline CDR1 is KGHSH and CDR2 is LQKENI. Trimming removed 1 base from V and 6 bases from J; junction bases left unmatched: 7.

The chain couples TRBV5-1 to TRBJ2-1, with 7 bases lining up with TRBD1. The CDR3 is 13 amino acids. From germline, CDR1 is SGHRS and CDR2 YFSETQ. The V gene end was trimmed by 2 bases and the J gene end by 14 bases; junction bases not matched to a gene: 10. The CDR3 DNA follows: TGCGCCAGCAGCTTACTACAGGGGTCTCGAGAGTTCTTC. This gives the protein CASSLLQGSREFF.

This clone was seen at least ten times. The chain couples TRBV5-1 to TRBJ1-2; 9 bases align to TRBD1. Germline loops: CDR1 SGHRS, CDR2 YFSETQ. The CDR3 consists of 15 residues. The V and J ends lost 4 bases and 4 bases, in that order; junction bases with no gene match: 8. The CDR3 protein is CASSQQGAEAYGYTF. CDR3 in DNA: TGCGCCAGCAGCCAACAGGGGGCGGAGGCCTATGGCTACACCTTC.

The chain has TRBV29-1 and TRBJ1-2; TRBD1 might be the D (6 bases). This CDR3 has 14 amino acids. Germline-derived CDR1 and CDR2 are SQVTM and ANQGSEA. The V end was cut by 4 bases, the J end by 0 bases, with 12 bases between. The chain's CDR3 is CSVVQGTSNYGYTF. As DNA, the CDR3 is TGCAGCGTTGTACAGGGAACCTCTAACTATGGCTACACCTTC.

Only one count was recorded for this clone. The rearrangement uses TRBV9 and TRBJ2-2; a weak D match, TRBD2 (5 bases). V dropped 3 bases and J dropped 2 bases, with 8 bases sitting between them. CDR3 size: 14 residues. Germline CDR1 reads SGDLS; CDR2 reads YYNGEE. The CDR3 sequence: CASSAGLNTGELFF. CDR3 nucleotide sequence: TGTGCCAGCAGCGCCGGACTCAACACCGGGGAGCTGTTTTTT. Using reference TRBV9 and TRBJ2-2 for the parts outside the CDR3, the full variable domain is DSGVTQTPKHLITATGQRVTLRCSPRSGDLSVYWYQQSLDQGLQFLIQYYNGEERAKGNILERFSAQQFPDLHSELNLSSLELGDSALYFCASSAGLNTGELFFGEGSRLTVL.

The chain employs TRBV19 and TRBJ2-7, with TRBD2 matching 8 bases. The CDR3 is 14 residues long. Trimming at V came to 2 bases and at J to 0 bases, leaving 0 bases not matched to a gene. Germline values: CDR1 LNHDA, CDR2 SQIVND (reference sequence). Here the CDR3 DNA reads TGTGCCAGTAGTATAAGCGGGAGCTCCTACGAGCAGTACTTC. Translating gives CASSISGSSYEQYF.

The genes are TRBV5-1 and TRBJ2-7; D gene uncertain. CDR3 length equals 14 residues. Germline values: CDR1 SGHRS, CDR2 YFSETQ. Trimming shortened V by 0 bases and J by 0 bases, and 7 bases separated the two germline ends. The CDR3 here is CASSLGRSSYEQYF. In nucleotides, the CDR3 is TGCGCCAGCAGCTTGGGACGGAGCTCCTACGAGCAGTACTTC.